This T cell receptor beta chain was profiled in a study of early T cells in non-severe SARS-CoV-2 infection. For the study at large: Investigators sequenced bulk RNA drawn from unsorted whole blood, and chains remained unpaired. Study-wide results and caveats: Reliance on VDJdb matching favored anti-spike CD8 responses; private and CD4 specificities were missed.

Researchers attached unique molecular identifiers to individual cDNA molecules. MiXCR was run by TCRdb on the 5' RACE reads, yielding one entry per CDR3 protein. The sample lists more than 50,000 distinct CDR3 sequences, approximately 13% occurring once. The CDR3 loop spans 15 amino acids. After removal of 1 base from V and 6 bases from J, the junction contained 4 bases not matched to a gene. Germline CDR1 SGDLS, CDR2 YYNGEE. In regard to this clonotype: Its antigen is unknown.

The specimen was whole blood, collected at baseline. This sequence was found in an adult who was a healthcare worker with PCR-confirmed SARS-CoV-2 infection or an uninfected control (not recorded which). The chain combines TRBV9 with TRBJ1-6; TRBD1 agrees at 7 bases. The CDR3 nucleotides are TGTGCCAGCAGCGTATTCGACAGGGCTAATTCACCCCTCCACTTT. It specifies CASSVFDRANSPLHF. Looking up the rest from reference TRBV9 and TRBJ1-6 gives the full variable domain: DSGVTQTPKHLITATGQRVTLRCSPRSGDLSVYWYQQSLDQGLQFLIQYYNGEERAKGNILERFSAQQFPDLHSELNLSSLELGDSALYFCASSVFDRANSPLHFGNGTRLTVT.